The clone carrying this TCR beta chain was picked up one time. The antigen is unknown. This entry is derived from a study of beta chain features in type 1 diabetes. Via CD45RO/CCR7/CD25/CD127/CD95/CD27, cells of the CD4+ naive, central memory, regulatory and stem cell-like memory subsets were sorted. Sorting gave populations that all exceeded 98% purity. What was sequenced were expressed TCRB transcripts, since all of the isolated RNA had been reverse transcribed. Repertoires were generated with immunoSEQ multiplex PCR, while TCRdb's copy carries only in-frame clones and drops some. The sample yields about 620,000 clones, about a sixth seen once. Broader study findings: Moderate but significant shortening of TCRB CDR3s was recorded in all four CD4+ subsets from Type 1 diabetes patients. VDJ junctions sequenced from type 1 diabetes patients showed fewer insertions and more deletions.

The TCR sequence derives from a man in his late teens or twenties in good health. The sample taken for sequencing was naive CD4+ T cells from blood.

The CDR3 sequence: CASRRDRVADTQYF. The CDR3 coding sequence is TGTGCCAGCAGAAGGGACAGGGTTGCAGATACGCAGTATTTT. The rearrangement links TRBV27 to TRBJ2-3, with 9 bases matching TRBD1. Germline CDR1 and CDR2: MNHEY and SMNVEV (reference sequence). V was pared by 6 bases and J by 4 bases, with 5 bases of the junction left unmatched. The CDR3 length is 14 residues.